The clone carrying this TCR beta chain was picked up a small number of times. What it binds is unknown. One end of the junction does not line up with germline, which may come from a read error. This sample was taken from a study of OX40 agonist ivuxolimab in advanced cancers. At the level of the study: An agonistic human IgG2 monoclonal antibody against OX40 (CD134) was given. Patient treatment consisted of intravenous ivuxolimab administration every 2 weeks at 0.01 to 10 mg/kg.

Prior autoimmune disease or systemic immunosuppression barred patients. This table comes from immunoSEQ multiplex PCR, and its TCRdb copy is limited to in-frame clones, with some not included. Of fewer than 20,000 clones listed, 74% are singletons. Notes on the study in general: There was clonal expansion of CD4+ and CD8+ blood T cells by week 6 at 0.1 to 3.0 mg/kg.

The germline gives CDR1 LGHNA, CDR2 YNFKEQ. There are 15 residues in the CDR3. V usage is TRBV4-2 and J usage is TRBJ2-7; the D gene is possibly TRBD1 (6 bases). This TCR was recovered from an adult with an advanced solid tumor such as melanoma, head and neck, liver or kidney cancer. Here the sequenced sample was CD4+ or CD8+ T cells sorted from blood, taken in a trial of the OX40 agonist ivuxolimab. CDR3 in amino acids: CASSPTTGSSFEQYF. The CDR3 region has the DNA TGTGCCAGCAGCCCTACTACAGGGTCCTCCTTCGAGCAGTACTTC.